These T cell receptor beta chains were read from a single sample in a study of CD8+ T cells in alopecia areata. Profiling relied on immunoSEQ multiplex PCR, and the TCRdb table lists in-frame clones only, not all of them. The sample lists some 150,000 clones, roughly 58% occurring once. The source material was CD8+ T cells sorted from blood. These receptors all come from a human donor in good health. Each CDR3 is given with its conserved first and last residue. Fields, in order: V gene, J gene, D gene, CDR3 protein. D genes are given only for firm matches.

V: TRBV6-1; J: TRBJ2-3; D: TRBD2; CDR3: CASSEDVAGATDTQYF
V: TRBV7-9; J: TRBJ2-2; D: NA; CDR3: CASSLEDSTGELFF
V: TRBV10-3; J: TRBJ2-1; D: TRBD2; CDR3: CAIRPLLAGDEQFF
V: TRBV7-3; J: TRBJ2-2; D: TRBD2; CDR3: CASSLEPGLAGAGELFF
V: TRBV29-1; J: TRBJ2-1; D: TRBD2; CDR3: CSDLTSGNYNEQFF
V: TRBV13; J: TRBJ2-1; D: NA; CDR3: CASSFLAYEQFF
V: TRBV29-1; J: TRBJ1-2; D: TRBD1; CDR3: CSVERQGANYGYTF
V: TRBV19; J: TRBJ2-1; D: TRBD2; CDR3: CASSILAAGDNEQFF
V: TRBV28; J: TRBJ2-1; D: NA; CDR3: CASSSNNEQFF
V: TRBV10-3; J: TRBJ2-7; D: NA; CDR3: CAISESGAGPSYEQYF
V: TRBV6-5; J: TRBJ2-7; D: NA; CDR3: CATRWGNDEQYF
V: TRBV5-1; J: TRBJ2-5; D: TRBD1; CDR3: CASSSSSMTGQETQYF
V: TRBV27; J: TRBJ2-7; D: TRBD2; CDR3: CASSLAGSSYEQYF
V: TRBV7-9; J: TRBJ2-7; D: NA; CDR3: CASSLHPGDIGYEQYF
V: TRBV29-1; J: TRBJ2-5; D: NA; CDR3: CSVPLWQDQETQYF
V: TRBV7-9; J: TRBJ2-5; D: TRBD2; CDR3: CASSPRLAQETQYF
V: TRBV4-1; J: TRBJ2-5; D: TRBD2; CDR3: CASSQGRLAGEGVETQYF
V: TRBV4-1; J: TRBJ2-4; D: NA; CDR3: CASSQRSGLAKNIQYF
V: TRBV7-9; J: TRBJ1-1; D: NA; CDR3: CASAAFEAFF
V: TRBV25-1; J: TRBJ2-2; D: NA; CDR3: CASRRSGELFF
V: TRBV29-1; J: TRBJ2-7; D: NA; CDR3: CSVEDGTSAEQYF
V: TRBV11-3; J: TRBJ2-1; D: TRBD2; CDR3: CASSLDLSGDLGEQFF
V: TRBV11-1; J: TRBJ2-7; D: NA; CDR3: CASSYNPGYEQYF
V: TRBV13; J: TRBJ1-5; D: NA; CDR3: CASSSGNQPQHF
V: TRBV2; J: TRBJ2-6; D: NA; CDR3: CASSEGGGTGPSGANVLTF
V: TRBV15; J: TRBJ2-7; D: NA; CDR3: CATSRGLASSYEQYF
V: TRBV15; J: TRBJ1-1; D: NA; CDR3: CATTQGTEAFF
V: TRBV11-2; J: TRBJ2-3; D: TRBD1; CDR3: CASRTGDRISTDTQYF
V: TRBV4-1; J: TRBJ2-1; D: NA; CDR3: CASSQGVSGNEQFF
V: TRBV7-9; J: TRBJ1-4; D: NA; CDR3: CASSLPKGITNEKLFF
V: TRBV4-1; J: TRBJ2-1; D: TRBD2; CDR3: CASSQDSGLAGNEQFF
V: TRBV19; J: TRBJ1-5; D: TRBD1; CDR3: CASSRSGTGSNQPQHF
V: TRBV14; J: TRBJ2-7; D: NA; CDR3: CASSQYSELPEQYF
V: TRBV11-2; J: TRBJ2-7; D: NA; CDR3: CASSLAGKGSF
V: TRBV6-1; J: TRBJ2-7; D: TRBD1; CDR3: CASSQGTGTPYEQYF
V: TRBV10-3; J: TRBJ1-5; D: NA; CDR3: CATKGGAGLNQPQHF
V: TRBV29-1; J: TRBJ2-1; D: NA; CDR3: CSARDPYTYNEQFF
V: TRBV7-9; J: TRBJ2-7; D: TRBD2; CDR3: CASSLAGLEVYEQYF
V: TRBV14; J: TRBJ2-2; D: TRBD1; CDR3: CASSSGTGFWELFF
V: TRBV29-1; J: TRBJ1-2; D: NA; CDR3: CSVEARSGYTF
V: TRBV29-1; J: TRBJ2-1; D: NA; CDR3: CSVVFFTEQFF